Detailed here is one TCR beta chain. TCRdb passed the RT-PCR reads through MiXCR, listing each CDR3 protein once. This sample has 150,000 to 200,000 distinct CDR3 sequences, with around 30% found just once. These data belong to a study of patients and donors after allogeneic stem cell transplantation. Germline V lookup: CDR1 SEHNR, CDR2 FQNEAQ (reference sequence). V lost 2 bases to trimming and J lost 5 bases; unmatched junction nucleotides: 10. This CDR3 is 16 amino acids long. Sample: blood, either unsorted or a sorted T cell fraction (not recorded which). This clonotype was obtained from a human donor who was either an allogeneic HSCT recipient or a stem cell or donor lymphocyte infusion donor (not recorded which). It is not recorded whose cells these are; they may come from a transplant donor. The chain uses TRBV7-9 and TRBJ2-7; TRBD1 aligns across 9 bases. The DNA of the CDR3 is TGTGCCAGCAGCTTAAACCCGGGACAGGGAGGTAACGAGCAGTACTTC. Amino acids: CASSLNPGQGGNEQYF.